This T cell receptor (beta chain) derives from a study of T cell repertoires in cytomegalovirus infection. Whole-study results and caveats: It was HLA-C-restricted CMV-specific TCR beta clonotypes that dominated the response ex vivo.

From germline, CDR1 is SGHTA and CDR2 FQGNSA. CDR3 length equals 11 residues. TCRdb independently ran MiXCR on the reads; one entry per CDR3 protein. The sample holds tens of thousands of distinct CDR3 sequences, 20% to 25% seen once. This clonotype has ten or more counts. Its target is unknown. Germline is not matched at one junction end, which may reflect a read error. The receptor was derived from a human donor in good health (CMV status not recorded). Some clones in this sample may be carry-over from other donors' samples. The chain links TRBV7-2 to TRBJ1-1; no clear D gene. Sample: PBMCs, sequenced either directly or after in vitro stimulation (not recorded which). The CDR3 here is CASSFSTPPSF. As DNA, the CDR3 is TGTGCCAGCAGCTTTTCAACTCCACCCTCCTTT.